The entry below gives a single T cell receptor (beta chain) sequence along with its context. The antigen remains unidentified. This entry comes from a study of cytomegalovirus exposure and HLA in healthy donors. Study-wide findings and caveats: TCR beta sequences numbering some 17,000 were associated with HLA alleles at 0.05 false discovery rate in a later analysis.

The V end lost 0 bases, the J end lost 6 bases, and 7 bases lay between the germline ends. CDR3 length equals 13 residues. Germline V gene lookup returns CDR1 SGHDN and CDR2 FVKESK. A multiplex PCR was run with 60 Vbeta primers and 13 Jbeta primers. Authors' processing steps: About 10 million shared chains were among around 80 million unique TCR beta chains counted in a later analysis. Only in-frame clones appear in the TCRdb table, and some are missing; sequencing was by immunoSEQ multiplex PCR. The V and J calls and the clone size are those of that table, but D and trimming were determined from the DNA. Of some 150,000 clones detected, around 78% appear once; the ten largest clones hold approximately 2%.

The chain links TRBV14 to TRBJ2-3; D unclear. The source material was PBMCs. This receptor was taken from a female donor in good health and CMV-seropositive. The CDR3 DNA is TGTGCCAGCAGCCAAGAATCCGGGGATACGCAGTATTTT. Translated: CASSQESGDTQYF. The variable domain in full, completed from reference TRBV14 and TRBJ2-3, reads EAGVTQFPSHSVIEKGQTVTLRCDPISGHDNLYWYRRVMGKEIKFLLHFVKESKQDESGMPNNRFLAERTGGTYSTLKVQPAELEDSGVYFCASSQESGDTQYFGPGTRLTVL.